This is a list of T cell receptor beta chains from one sample in a study of cytomegalovirus exposure and HLA in healthy donors. Clones were sequenced by immunoSEQ multiplex PCR, and TCRdb holds only the in-frame ones, with some missing. This repertoire shows about 220,000 clones, over 80% found once; its top ten account for about 1%. Sequenced material: PBMCs. The receptors were gathered from a woman aged 18-35 years in good health and CMV-seronegative. Each CDR3 is given with its conserved first and last residue. Fields, in order: V gene, J gene, clone size, D gene, CDR3 DNA, CDR3 protein. The D gene is left open where the match is weak. Not every row has a clone size; where given, it reads once, few, many or a size class.

V gene: TRBV30
J gene: TRBJ1-4
clone size: -
D gene: TRBD1
CDR3 DNA: TGTGCCTGGGGGGGGACAGGGACCCTTGAAAAACTGTTTTTT
CDR3 protein: CAWGGTGTLEKLFF

V gene: TRBV6-4
J gene: TRBJ1-2
clone size: -
D gene: -
CDR3 DNA: TGTGCCAGCAGTGAGATAGTGGACGGCGGGGGCTATGGCTACACCTTC
CDR3 protein: CASSEIVDGGGYGYTF

V gene: TRBV9
J gene: TRBJ1-2
clone size: -
D gene: TRBD1
CDR3 DNA: TGTGCCAGCAGCGTAGTAGAGGCCAAGGGACAGGGACACTATGGCTACACCTTC
CDR3 protein: CASSVVEAKGQGHYGYTF

V gene: TRBV7-8
J gene: TRBJ2-7
clone size: -
D gene: TRBD2
CDR3 DNA: TGTGCCAGCAGCTTGGGGACTAGCGGTGGCGAGCAGTACTTC
CDR3 protein: CASSLGTSGGEQYF

V gene: TRBV9
J gene: TRBJ2-7
clone size: -
D gene: -
CDR3 DNA: TGTGCCAGCAGCGTAGGTAGCGCCTACGAGCAGTACTTC
CDR3 protein: CASSVGSAYEQYF

V gene: TRBV7-3
J gene: TRBJ2-3
clone size: -
D gene: TRBD2
CDR3 DNA: TGTGCCAGCAGCTTACTGGGGGGGAGCACAGATACGCAGTATTTT
CDR3 protein: CASSLLGGSTDTQYF

V gene: TRBV2
J gene: TRBJ2-1
clone size: -
D gene: -
CDR3 DNA: TGTGCCAGCAGTGAATTCGGTGAGCAGTTCTTC
CDR3 protein: CASSEFGEQFF

V gene: TRBV4-2
J gene: TRBJ1-5
clone size: -
D gene: TRBD1
CDR3 DNA: TGTGCCAGCAGCCCGGGACAGGGAAGCAATCAGCCCCAGCATTTT
CDR3 protein: CASSPGQGSNQPQHF

V gene: TRBV6-1
J gene: TRBJ2-3
clone size: -
D gene: -
CDR3 DNA: TGTGCCAGCAGTGAATACAAGGCCACTACCACAGATACGCAGTATTTT
CDR3 protein: CASSEYKATTTDTQYF

V gene: TRBV5-1
J gene: TRBJ1-1
clone size: -
D gene: -
CDR3 DNA: TGCGCCAGCATCACAGACACGAACACTGAAGCTTTCTTT
CDR3 protein: CASITDTNTEAFF

V gene: TRBV7-9
J gene: TRBJ1-1
clone size: -
D gene: TRBD1
CDR3 DNA: TGTGCCAGCAGCCCCCGGGACAGGGGTTCCTCCACTGAAGCTTTCTTT
CDR3 protein: CASSPRDRGSSTEAFF

V gene: TRBV28
J gene: TRBJ2-2
clone size: -
D gene: -
CDR3 DNA: TGTGCCAGCAGTTTAGGAGGACCTAACACCGGGGAGCTGTTTTTT
CDR3 protein: CASSLGGPNTGELFF

V gene: TRBV15
J gene: TRBJ1-2
clone size: -
D gene: TRBD1
CDR3 DNA: TGTGCCACCAGCAGAGGGACAGGGGCTAACTATGGCTACACCTTC
CDR3 protein: CATSRGTGANYGYTF

V gene: TRBV20-1
J gene: TRBJ2-7
clone size: few
D gene: TRBD1
CDR3 DNA: TGCAGTAGACTGGGACAGGGTGTGCAGTACTTC
CDR3 protein: CSRLGQGVQYF

V gene: TRBV7-6
J gene: TRBJ1-2
clone size: -
D gene: TRBD1
CDR3 DNA: TGTGCCAGCAGCCCGGACAGGGAATATGGCTACACCTTC
CDR3 protein: CASSPDREYGYTF

V gene: TRBV10-3
J gene: TRBJ1-2
clone size: -
D gene: -
CDR3 DNA: TGTGCCATCAGAGTCCCGTCTACAGGGAGTGGCTACACCTTC
CDR3 protein: CAIRVPSTGSGYTF

V gene: TRBV5-4
J gene: TRBJ2-7
clone size: once
D gene: TRBD2
CDR3 DNA: TGTGCCAGCAGCAGCTACCCGAGGACTAGCGGGAAACGAGAGCAGTACTTC
CDR3 protein: CASSSYPRTSGKREQYF

V gene: TRBV15
J gene: TRBJ2-3
clone size: -
D gene: TRBD1
CDR3 DNA: TGTGCCACCAGCAGCCGGACAGGAGGCACAGATACGCAGTATTTT
CDR3 protein: CATSSRTGGTDTQYF

V gene: TRBV19
J gene: TRBJ1-5
clone size: -
D gene: -
CDR3 DNA: TGTGCCAGTAGTGCAGACTACAATCAGCCCCAGCATTTT
CDR3 protein: CASSADYNQPQHF

V gene: TRBV7-2
J gene: TRBJ2-1
clone size: -
D gene: TRBD1
CDR3 DNA: TGTGCCAGCAGCCCATTGACAGGGCCCACCTACAATGAGCAGTTCTTC
CDR3 protein: CASSPLTGPTYNEQFF

V gene: TRBV4-1
J gene: TRBJ2-7
clone size: -
D gene: TRBD2
CDR3 DNA: TGCGCCAGCAGCCAAGATGAAGGCGGGAGGGACGTCACCTACGAGCAGTACTTC
CDR3 protein: CASSQDEGGRDVTYEQYF

V gene: TRBV29-1
J gene: TRBJ1-2
clone size: -
D gene: TRBD1
CDR3 DNA: TGCAGCGGCGTAAGCTACAGGGGGCAGGGCTATGGCTACACCTTC
CDR3 protein: CSGVSYRGQGYGYTF

V gene: TRBV7-6
J gene: TRBJ1-3
clone size: -
D gene: TRBD1
CDR3 DNA: TGTGCCAGCAGCGCACAGGGGGCGTTCTCTGGAAACACCATATATTTT
CDR3 protein: CASSAQGAFSGNTIYF

V gene: TRBV6-6
J gene: TRBJ1-5
clone size: -
D gene: -
CDR3 DNA: TGTGCCAGCAGGGGCCCAAAAGGTCAGCCCCAGCATTTT
CDR3 protein: CASRGPKGQPQHF

V gene: TRBV5-6
J gene: TRBJ2-5
clone size: -
D gene: TRBD2
CDR3 DNA: TGTGCCAGCAGCTTGGCTAGCGGGGAGACCCAGTACTTC
CDR3 protein: CASSLASGETQYF

V gene: TRBV27
J gene: TRBJ2-1
clone size: -
D gene: -
CDR3 DNA: TGTGCCAGCAGTTTCAGTGGCAATGAGCAGTTCTTC
CDR3 protein: CASSFSGNEQFF

V gene: TRBV5-1
J gene: TRBJ2-1
clone size: -
D gene: -
CDR3 DNA: TGCGCCAGCAGCTTGTCTACGGGGTACAATGAGCAGTTCTTC
CDR3 protein: CASSLSTGYNEQFF

V gene: TRBV6-6
J gene: TRBJ2-7
clone size: few
D gene: TRBD2
CDR3 DNA: TGTGCCAGCAGTTATCGGGTAGCGGGACAAGGCGAGCAGTACTTC
CDR3 protein: CASSYRVAGQGEQYF

V gene: TRBV6-1
J gene: TRBJ2-7
clone size: -
D gene: TRBD1
CDR3 DNA: TGTGCCAGCAGGGCGGGACAGGGTTCATCCTACGAGCAGTACTTC
CDR3 protein: CASRAGQGSSYEQYF

V gene: TRBV11-2
J gene: TRBJ2-2
clone size: once
D gene: TRBD2
CDR3 DNA: TGTGCCAGCAGCACCCAGCGGGAGCTCGGCACCGGGGAGCTGTTTTTT
CDR3 protein: CASSTQRELGTGELFF

V gene: TRBV7-9
J gene: TRBJ1-1
clone size: -
D gene: -
CDR3 DNA: TGTGCCAGCACCCTCCTCAGTGGGAACACTGAAGCTTTCTTT
CDR3 protein: CASTLLSGNTEAFF

V gene: TRBV7-8
J gene: TRBJ2-1
clone size: -
D gene: -
CDR3 DNA: TGTGCCAGCAGCTTAGGCGGAGACTCCTACAATGAGCAGTTCTTC
CDR3 protein: CASSLGGDSYNEQFF

V gene: TRBV2
J gene: TRBJ2-1
clone size: once
D gene: TRBD2
CDR3 DNA: TGTGCCAGCAGGTTTTCATGGCTAGCGGGAGGGAGACCCTCCTACAATGAGCAGTTCTTC
CDR3 protein: CASRFSWLAGGRPSYNEQFF